This T cell receptor beta chain was obtained from a study of cytomegalovirus exposure and HLA in healthy donors. PCR involved 60 Vbeta and 13 Jbeta primers. Sequencing was performed with immunoSEQ multiplex PCR; in TCRdb, only in-frame clones are kept and a portion is missing. The table shows about 120,000 clones, with around 65% occurring only once. Regarding the study as a whole: Later analysis suggested links between common viral pathogens and several top significant clusters. A missense DCLRE1C variant was associated with V- and J-gene trimming of TCR beta chains in a later analysis, and an independent cohort replicated the association. In vitro data verified a few CMV-associated chains as specific for CMV antigens.

Per the germline V gene, CDR1 is MNHEY and CDR2 is SVGAGI. There are 13 residues in the CDR3. Trimming pared 5 bases from V and 2 bases from J, leaving 9 bases between. Regarding this clone: Antigen: not known.

The sample consisted of PBMCs. This TCR was recovered from a man between 18 and 35 years old in good health and CMV-seronegative. The chain recombines TRBV6-5 with TRBJ1-1, with D uncertain. CDR3 sequence (DNA): TGTGCCAGCAGTCCCAGGACTAACACTGAAGCTTTCTTT. Its translation is CASSPRTNTEAFF.